These T cell receptor beta chains were read from a single sample in a study of shared clonotypes between healthy human individuals. TCRdb's table, derived via immunoSEQ multiplex PCR, lists solely in-frame clones and lacks some. The repertoire consists of 2 million to 2.5 million clones, with about 90% occurring once and the leading ten covering 0.37%. The sequencing sample was made of naive CD4+ T cells from PBMCs. The source of these receptors is a man between 18 and 35 years old in good health. Some clones in this sample may be carry-over from other donors' samples. Each CDR3 is given without its conserved first and last residue. Each record gives: V gene, CDR3 protein.

v_call: TRBV19; cdr3_aa: ASSPTGVVGETQY
v_call: TRBV18; cdr3_aa: AGGRQNTGELF
v_call: TRBV6-1; cdr3_aa: ASSEVTPGRATDTQY
v_call: TRBV15; cdr3_aa: ATSRDSSYEQY
v_call: TRBV28; cdr3_aa: ASSLREKLF
v_call: TRBV5-4; cdr3_aa: ASSLVTGGAAFEQY
v_call: TRBV5-1; cdr3_aa: ASSYRTGGETGELF
v_call: TRBV6-4; cdr3_aa: ASSPQAGQVYGYT
v_call: TRBV6-6; cdr3_aa: ASRVSQVEAF
v_call: TRBV6-6; cdr3_aa: ASSYEGSGANVLT